This T cell receptor (beta chain) was identified during a study of T-cell reconstitution after alpha-beta-depleted transplantation in children (dated by TCRdb to the mid-2010s). About the investigation overall: The study quantitatively tracked T-cell immune reconstitution after TCRalphabeta/CD19-depleted allogeneic hematopoietic cell transplantation in children using TCR repertoire profiling. Summary of the overall study and its limitations: Over the following months the frequencies of hyperexpanded clones went down, and after one year T-cell counts and TCRbeta diversity were mostly credited to newly produced T cells. In some patients, high TCRbeta diversity at day 60 was attributed to recipient T cells and intrathymic progenitors that had survived conditioning. The apparently early alphabetaT-cell count recovery about two months after transplant was reportedly dependent on only several hundred rapidly expanded clones derived from non-depleted graft cells.

The intended sense of this specimen's treatment or condition label: allogeneic hematopoietic cell transplantation with graft depleted of TCRalphabeta T cells and CD19 B cells. TCRalphabeta/CD19-depleted allogeneic hematopoietic cell grafts were given to the transplant recipients, all of whom were children. Trimming takes 8 bases from V and 6 bases from J, and the germline ends sit 14 bases apart. The germline V gene sets CDR1 to MDHEN and CDR2 to SYDVKM. From cysteine to phenylalanine, the CDR3 is 13 amino acids long. Just CDR3 DNA is preserved here, 39 bases in frame from base 1. The library was generated by PCR. Sequencing took place on an Illumina HiSeq 2500. Molecular barcoding was employed in the preparation of TCR libraries, with unique molecular identifiers being used to normalize TCRbeta repertoire quantification. TCRdb reanalyzed the raw reads on its own, using fastp at Q25 for trimming and MiXCR for clone calling, and kept in-frame beta chains. Records with the same CDR3 protein are collapsed into one entry carrying the most frequent genes and DNA. For this sample the table gives around 190,000 distinct CDR3 sequences, of which approximately 6.9% were detected only once. Of the sample, around 5% is held by the ten largest clones.

Of note for this clonotype: Which antigen it targets is not known. Per-base quality was not reported, and no clone a single base away is much larger than it.

The sequence came from a boy aged 2-15 years with acute lymphoblastic leukemia, due to receive a stem cell transplant. The rearranged segments are TRBV28 and TRBJ2-4; TRBD1 is a weak D gene call, 7 bases matching. The material sequenced was PBMCs, taken before TCRalphabeta/CD19-depleted stem cell transplant. The base sequence is TGTGCCAGCGGAGGGGACAGCACAAACATTCAGTACTTC. Its translation is CASGGDSTNIQYF. Where the CDR3 stops, the reference TRBV28 and TRBJ2-4 genes take over; the full variable domain is DVKVTQSSRYLVKRTGEKVFLECVQDMDHENMFWYRQDPGLGLRLIYFSYDVKMKEKGDIPEGYSVSREKKERFSLILESASTNQTSMYLCASGGDSTNIQYFGAGTRLSVL.